A selection of T cell receptor beta chains follows, all from one sample in a study of T cells in Graves' hyperthyroidism and ophthalmopathy. TCRdb passed the multiplex PCR reads through MiXCR, listing each CDR3 protein once. The sample contains over 250,000 distinct CDR3 sequences, approximately 20% of which appear only once. Sequencing used blood. These receptor sequences come from a man aged 25-45 years with Graves' ophthalmopathy. Both conserved end residues are part of each CDR3. Fields, in order: D gene, V gene, clone size, CDR3 length, J gene, CDR3 DNA, CDR3 protein. The D gene is left open where the match is weak. The size of a clone is reported for some rows only, either as once, few or many, or as a class for expanded clones.

D gene: TRBD1; V gene: TRBV30; clone size: few; CDR3 length: 15; J gene: TRBJ2-2; CDR3 DNA: TGTGCCTGGAACCGGGGACAGGGGAACACCGGGGAGCTGTTTTTT; CDR3 protein: CAWNRGQGNTGELFF
D gene: NA; V gene: TRBV7-6; clone size: once; CDR3 length: 17; J gene: TRBJ2-7; CDR3 DNA: TGTGCCAGCAGCTTAGGAAGTCGGGGCGTTTCCTCCTACGAGCAGTACTTC; CDR3 protein: CASSLGSRGVSSYEQYF
D gene: NA; V gene: TRBV24-1; clone size: NA; CDR3 length: 15; J gene: TRBJ2-7; CDR3 DNA: TGTGCCACCAGTGATCTAAAACAGGGTACAGGGGAGCAGTACTTC; CDR3 protein: CATSDLKQGTGEQYF
D gene: NA; V gene: TRBV28; clone size: many; CDR3 length: 15; J gene: TRBJ1-6; CDR3 DNA: TGTGCCAGCATGCTATCGGACAGAATCTATTCACCCCTCCACTTT; CDR3 protein: CASMLSDRIYSPLHF
D gene: NA; V gene: TRBV2; clone size: many; CDR3 length: 11; J gene: TRBJ2-1; CDR3 DNA: TGTGCCAGCAGGAGGGTAAATGAGCAGTTCTTC; CDR3 protein: CASRRVNEQFF
D gene: NA; V gene: TRBV5-1; clone size: NA; CDR3 length: 16; J gene: TRBJ1-1; CDR3 DNA: TGCGCCAGCAGCCCCCGACAGGCCGGGGAGGCCACTGAAGCTTTCTTT; CDR3 protein: CASSPRQAGEATEAFF
D gene: TRBD1; V gene: TRBV3-1; clone size: many; CDR3 length: 13; J gene: TRBJ2-7; CDR3 DNA: TGTGCCAGCAAGGGGGACAGGCAGGACGAGCAGTACTTC; CDR3 protein: CASKGDRQDEQYF
D gene: TRBD2; V gene: TRBV6-1; clone size: NA; CDR3 length: 16; J gene: TRBJ2-5; CDR3 DNA: TGTGCCAGCAGCTCTGTGACTAGCGGGACGGGGGAGACCCAGTACTTC; CDR3 protein: CASSSVTSGTGETQYF
D gene: NA; V gene: TRBV5-1; clone size: few; CDR3 length: 12; J gene: TRBJ1-1; CDR3 DNA: TGCGCCAGCAGAACTGAAAGTACTGAAGCTTTCTTT; CDR3 protein: CASRTESTEAFF
D gene: TRBD2; V gene: TRBV20-1; clone size: NA; CDR3 length: 16; J gene: TRBJ2-5; CDR3 DNA: TGCAGTGAAAAAAGGACTAGCGGGGGAATCCAAGAGACCCAGTACTTC; CDR3 protein: CSEKRTSGGIQETQYF
D gene: NA; V gene: TRBV2; clone size: NA; CDR3 length: 14; J gene: TRBJ1-6; CDR3 DNA: TGTGCCAGCAGCCCGGGGCCCTATAATTCACCCCTCCACTTT; CDR3 protein: CASSPGPYNSPLHF
D gene: TRBD2; V gene: TRBV2; clone size: many; CDR3 length: 18; J gene: TRBJ2-1; CDR3 DNA: TGTGCCAGCACCCCCTCCTTTGGGCGGGAGGACCCCTGGGATGAGCAGTTCTTC; CDR3 protein: CASTPSFGREDPWDEQFF
D gene: NA; V gene: TRBV4-2; clone size: few; CDR3 length: 15; J gene: TRBJ1-1; CDR3 DNA: TGTGCCAGCAGCCTCCCGGGGCGTATGAGCACTGAAGCTTTCTTT; CDR3 protein: CASSLPGRMSTEAFF
D gene: TRBD2; V gene: TRBV2; clone size: many; CDR3 length: 15; J gene: TRBJ2-1; CDR3 DNA: TGTGCCAGCAGTGCTCTAGCGGGAGGAGTGAATGAGCAGTTCTTC; CDR3 protein: CASSALAGGVNEQFF
D gene: NA; V gene: TRBV11-2; clone size: NA; CDR3 length: 15; J gene: TRBJ1-3; CDR3 DNA: TGTGCCAGCAGCTTAGGAGGGAGCTCTGGAAACACCATATATTTT; CDR3 protein: CASSLGGSSGNTIYF
D gene: NA; V gene: TRBV6-1; clone size: NA; CDR3 length: 16; J gene: TRBJ1-6; CDR3 DNA: TGTGCCAGCAGACCGGCCGCCCAGGGCCTTAATTCACCCCTCCACTTT; CDR3 protein: CASRPAAQGLNSPLHF
D gene: NA; V gene: TRBV20-1; clone size: many; CDR3 length: 12; J gene: TRBJ2-5; CDR3 DNA: TGCAGTGCCCCGGGACCAGAAGAGACCCAGTACTTC; CDR3 protein: CSAPGPEETQYF
D gene: NA; V gene: TRBV27; clone size: many; CDR3 length: 16; J gene: TRBJ1-1; CDR3 DNA: TGTGCCAGCAGTCCGGGTAGAGTGTTTAAGAACACTGAAGCTTTCTTT; CDR3 protein: CASSPGRVFKNTEAFF
D gene: NA; V gene: TRBV2; clone size: many; CDR3 length: 14; J gene: TRBJ1-5; CDR3 DNA: TGTGCCAGTAAATCCGGGACGGTTAATCAGCCCCAGCATTTT; CDR3 protein: CASKSGTVNQPQHF
D gene: TRBD1; V gene: TRBV14; clone size: NA; CDR3 length: 15; J gene: TRBJ1-1; CDR3 DNA: TGTGCCAGCAGCTATCTTACAGGGGCTAACACTGAAGCTTTATTT; CDR3 protein: CASSYLTGANTEALF
D gene: TRBD2; V gene: TRBV2; clone size: few; CDR3 length: 15; J gene: TRBJ2-1; CDR3 DNA: TGTGCCAGCAGGGTGGAGCTAGCGGCCCACAATGAGCAGTTCTTC; CDR3 protein: CASRVELAAHNEQFF
D gene: NA; V gene: TRBV29-1; clone size: NA; CDR3 length: 14; J gene: TRBJ2-3; CDR3 DNA: TGCAGCGTCCAGGGGGGGCGCGCCACAGATACGCAGTATTTT; CDR3 protein: CSVQGGRATDTQYF
D gene: NA; V gene: TRBV6-1; clone size: NA; CDR3 length: 12; J gene: TRBJ2-5; CDR3 DNA: TGTGCCAGTAACCGGGGGCAAGAGACCCAGTACTTC; CDR3 protein: CASNRGQETQYF
D gene: NA; V gene: TRBV20-1; clone size: many; CDR3 length: 11; J gene: TRBJ1-1; CDR3 DNA: TGCAGTGCTAGTGTTCCCACTGAAGCTTTCTTT; CDR3 protein: CSASVPTEAFF
D gene: TRBD2; V gene: TRBV25-1; clone size: few; CDR3 length: 13; J gene: TRBJ2-1; CDR3 DNA: TGTGCCAGCATAGGGACTAGCTTCGATGAGCAGTTCTTC; CDR3 protein: CASIGTSFDEQFF
D gene: TRBD2; V gene: TRBV5-6; clone size: NA; CDR3 length: 16; J gene: TRBJ2-5; CDR3 DNA: TGTGCCAGCAGCTTCGGGGGGGGGGACCTAGGAAAGACCCAGTACTTC; CDR3 protein: CASSFGGGDLGKTQYF
D gene: NA; V gene: TRBV7-9; clone size: NA; CDR3 length: 15; J gene: TRBJ1-1; CDR3 DNA: TGTGCCAGCAGCTTAGTAGGGGGGCGCTCAACTGAAGCTTTCTTT; CDR3 protein: CASSLVGGRSTEAFF
D gene: TRBD2; V gene: TRBV7-3; clone size: many; CDR3 length: 16; J gene: TRBJ2-1; CDR3 DNA: TGTGCCAGCAGCTTAACGACTAGCGGGAGAAACAATGAGCAGTTCTTC; CDR3 protein: CASSLTTSGRNNEQFF
D gene: TRBD2; V gene: TRBV7-3; clone size: many; CDR3 length: 14; J gene: TRBJ2-1; CDR3 DNA: TGTGCCAGCAGCTTAGCGGGAGGGTACAATGAGCAGTTCTTC; CDR3 protein: CASSLAGGYNEQFF
D gene: NA; V gene: TRBV20-1; clone size: many; CDR3 length: 10; J gene: TRBJ1-1; CDR3 DNA: TGCAGTGCTAGTGGGACTGAAGCTTTCTTT; CDR3 protein: CSASGTEAFF
D gene: TRBD2; V gene: TRBV25-1; clone size: few; CDR3 length: 15; J gene: TRBJ2-7; CDR3 DNA: TGTGCCAGCAGTGCATCCGGGACTAGCGAAAGAGAGCAGTACTTC; CDR3 protein: CASSASGTSEREQYF
D gene: TRBD1; V gene: TRBV18; clone size: few; CDR3 length: 15; J gene: TRBJ1-6; CDR3 DNA: TGTGCCAGCTCACTAATCCGGGACAGGGATTCACCCCTCCACTTT; CDR3 protein: CASSLIRDRDSPLHF
D gene: TRBD1; V gene: TRBV11-3; clone size: few; CDR3 length: 15; J gene: TRBJ1-3; CDR3 DNA: TGTGCCAGCAGCTCGACAGGGCGTTCTGGAAACACCATATATTTT; CDR3 protein: CASSSTGRSGNTIYF
D gene: NA; V gene: TRBV7-2; clone size: few; CDR3 length: 15; J gene: TRBJ1-5; CDR3 DNA: TGTGCCAGCAGTCCCCGCGTCCAGTTTAATCAGCCCCAGCATTTT; CDR3 protein: CASSPRVQFNQPQHF
D gene: TRBD2; V gene: TRBV6-1; clone size: many; CDR3 length: 14; J gene: TRBJ2-5; CDR3 DNA: TGTGCCAGCAGACGACCCCCTAGCGGGAAGACCCAGTACTTC; CDR3 protein: CASRRPPSGKTQYF
D gene: TRBD1; V gene: TRBV3-1; clone size: NA; CDR3 length: 17; J gene: TRBJ2-7; CDR3 DNA: TGTGCCAGCAGCTTGGTCCGGGACAGCCTGGCCAGCGGCGAGCAGTACTTC; CDR3 protein: CASSLVRDSLASGEQYF
D gene: TRBD2; V gene: TRBV9; clone size: few; CDR3 length: 15; J gene: TRBJ2-1; CDR3 DNA: TGTGCCAGCAGCGTAAGCGCGGGGGTGACCTACGAGCAGTTCTTC; CDR3 protein: CASSVSAGVTYEQFF
D gene: NA; V gene: TRBV7-9; clone size: few; CDR3 length: 13; J gene: TRBJ2-2; CDR3 DNA: TGTGCCAACCCTAGATACCCCACCGGGGAGCTGTTTTTT; CDR3 protein: CANPRYPTGELFF